This TCR beta chain was profiled in a study of long-term antiretroviral therapy in people with HIV. The CDR3 totals 17 residues. The germline V gene encodes CDR1 SGDLS and CDR2 YYNGEE. The V segment lost 3 bases and the J segment 8 bases; nucleotides outside the gene matches: 12. This clone turned up a few times. Its specificity is unknown. At survey level, the immunoSEQ assay was run in its v3.0 version. Assay used: immunoSEQ multiplex PCR; TCRdb lists only in-frame clones, some missing. The sample yields around 25,000 clones, about 83% seen once. Study results and caveats: Blood, drawn from the mid-2000s to the late 2010s, may reflect older ART regimens. In samples taken after ART, diversity increased but remained below transplant donor control levels. Pre-ART clonal expansions dominated every time point's repertoire.

The source is a man aged 18 to 29 with HIV. This sample comprised unsorted PBMCs, obtained 3 years after starting antiretroviral therapy. V and J are TRBV9 and TRBJ1-6, with TRBD1 matching 9 bases. The CDR3 reads CASSGGPGQGTDSPLHF. The DNA of the CDR3 is TGTGCCAGCAGCGGAGGCCCGGGACAGGGAACGGATTCACCCCTCCACTTT. Using reference TRBV9 and TRBJ1-6 for the parts outside the CDR3, the full variable domain is DSGVTQTPKHLITATGQRVTLRCSPRSGDLSVYWYQQSLDQGLQFLIQYYNGEERAKGNILERFSAQQFPDLHSELNLSSLELGDSALYFCASSGGPGQGTDSPLHFGNGTRLTVT.